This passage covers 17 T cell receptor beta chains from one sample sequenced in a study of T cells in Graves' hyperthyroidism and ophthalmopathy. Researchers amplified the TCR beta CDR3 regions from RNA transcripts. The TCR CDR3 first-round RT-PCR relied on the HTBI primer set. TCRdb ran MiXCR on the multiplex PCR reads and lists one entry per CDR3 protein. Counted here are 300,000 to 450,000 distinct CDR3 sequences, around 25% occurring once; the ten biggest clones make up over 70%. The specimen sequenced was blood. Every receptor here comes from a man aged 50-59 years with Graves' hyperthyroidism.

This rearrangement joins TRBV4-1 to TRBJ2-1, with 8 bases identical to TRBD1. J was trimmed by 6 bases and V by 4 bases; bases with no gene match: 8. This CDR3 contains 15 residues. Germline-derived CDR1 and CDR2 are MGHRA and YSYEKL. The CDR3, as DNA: TGCGCCAGCAGCCGGTACACGGACAGGGCCAATGAGCAGTTCTTC. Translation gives CASSRYTDRANEQFF.

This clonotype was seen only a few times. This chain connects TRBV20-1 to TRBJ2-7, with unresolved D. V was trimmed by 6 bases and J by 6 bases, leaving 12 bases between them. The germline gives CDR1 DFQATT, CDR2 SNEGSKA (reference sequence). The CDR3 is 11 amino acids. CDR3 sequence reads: CSASVVSEQYF. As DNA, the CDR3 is TGCAGTGCCAGCGTCGTCTCCGAGCAGTACTTC.

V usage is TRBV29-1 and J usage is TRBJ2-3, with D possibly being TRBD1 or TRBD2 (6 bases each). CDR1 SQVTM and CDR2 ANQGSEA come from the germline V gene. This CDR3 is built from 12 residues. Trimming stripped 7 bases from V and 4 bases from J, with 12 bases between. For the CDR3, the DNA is TGCAGCGCATGGGGGGCGGCAGATACGCAGTATTTT. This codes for CSAWGAADTQYF.

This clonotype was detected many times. The CDR3 DNA reads as TGTGCCAGCAGTCCAGGGACAGGCACAGATACGCAGTATTTT. Protein product: CASSPGTGTDTQYF. The V call is TRBV27, the J call TRBJ2-3, with TRBD1 identical over 7 bases. Germline V gene sequence: CDR1 MNHEY, CDR2 SMNVEV (reference sequence). V lost 5 bases, J lost 1 base, and 3 bases stayed unmatched. The CDR3 sequence is 14 residues long.

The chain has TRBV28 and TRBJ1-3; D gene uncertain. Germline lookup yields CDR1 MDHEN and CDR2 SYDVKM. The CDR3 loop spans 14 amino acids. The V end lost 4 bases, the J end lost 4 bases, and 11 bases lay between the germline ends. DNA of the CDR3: TGTGCCAGCAGTTCTCCAGGACGGGGAAACACCATATATTTT. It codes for CASSSPGRGNTIYF.

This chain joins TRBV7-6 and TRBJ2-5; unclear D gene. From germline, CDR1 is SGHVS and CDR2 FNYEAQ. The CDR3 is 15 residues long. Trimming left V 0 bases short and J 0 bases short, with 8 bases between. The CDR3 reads CASSLAAEDQETQYF. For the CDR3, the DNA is TGTGCCAGCAGCTTAGCCGCAGAAGACCAAGAGACCCAGTACTTC.

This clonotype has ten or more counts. The CDR3 DNA is TGTGCCAGCAGCACAGGGACTACGCAGTATTTT. Its translation is CASSTGTTQYF. The chain links TRBV2 to TRBJ2-3; D might be TRBD1 (6 bases). The CDR3 totals 11 residues. Germline CDR1 SNHLY, CDR2 FYNNEI. V was cut by 6 bases and J by 8 bases, with 9 bases left in between.

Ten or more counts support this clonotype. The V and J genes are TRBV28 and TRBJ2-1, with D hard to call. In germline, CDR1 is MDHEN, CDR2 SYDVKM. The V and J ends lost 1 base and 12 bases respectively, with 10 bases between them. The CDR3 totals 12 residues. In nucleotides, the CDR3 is TGTGCCAGCAGTTTATCCTCAGGTGCGCAGTTCTTC. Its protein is CASSLSSGAQFF.

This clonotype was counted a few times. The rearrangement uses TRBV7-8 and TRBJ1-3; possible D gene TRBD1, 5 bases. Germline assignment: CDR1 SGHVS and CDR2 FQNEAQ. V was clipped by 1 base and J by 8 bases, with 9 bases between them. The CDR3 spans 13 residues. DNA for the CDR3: TGTGCCAGCAGCTTAGGGGGGGGGTACACCATATATTTT. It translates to CASSLGGGYTIYF. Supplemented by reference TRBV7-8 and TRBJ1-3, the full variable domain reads GAGVSQSPRYKVAKRGQDVALRCDPISGHVSLFWYQQALGQGPEFLTYFQNEAQLDKSGLPSDRFFAERPEGSVSTLKIQRTQQEDSAVYLCASSLGGGYTIYFGEGSWLTVV.

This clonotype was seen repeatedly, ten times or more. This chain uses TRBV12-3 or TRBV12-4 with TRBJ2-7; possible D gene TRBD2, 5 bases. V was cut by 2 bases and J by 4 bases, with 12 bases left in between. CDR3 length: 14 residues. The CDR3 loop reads CASSLSGVHYEQYF. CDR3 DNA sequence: TGTGCCAGCAGTTTATCCGGGGTGCATTACGAGCAGTACTTC.

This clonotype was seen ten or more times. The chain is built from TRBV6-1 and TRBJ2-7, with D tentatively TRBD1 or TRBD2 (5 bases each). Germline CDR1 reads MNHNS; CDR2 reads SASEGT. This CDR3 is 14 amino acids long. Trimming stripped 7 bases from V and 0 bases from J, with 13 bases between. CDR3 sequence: CASIGTHSSYEQYF. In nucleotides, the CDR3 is TGTGCCAGCATCGGGACGCATAGCTCCTACGAGCAGTACTTC.

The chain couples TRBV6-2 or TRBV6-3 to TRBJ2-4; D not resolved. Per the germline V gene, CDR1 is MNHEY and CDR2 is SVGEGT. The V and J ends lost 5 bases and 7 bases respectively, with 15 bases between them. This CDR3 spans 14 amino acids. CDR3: CASSNPGGENIQYF. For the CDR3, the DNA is TGTGCCAGCAGTAATCCAGGTGGCGAGAACATTCAGTACTTC.

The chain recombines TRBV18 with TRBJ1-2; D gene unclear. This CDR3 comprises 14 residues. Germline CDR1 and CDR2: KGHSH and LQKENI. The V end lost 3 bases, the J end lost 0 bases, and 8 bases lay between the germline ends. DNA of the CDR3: TGTGCCAGCTCACCGCCGACATCTAACTATGGCTACACCTTC. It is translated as CASSPPTSNYGYTF.

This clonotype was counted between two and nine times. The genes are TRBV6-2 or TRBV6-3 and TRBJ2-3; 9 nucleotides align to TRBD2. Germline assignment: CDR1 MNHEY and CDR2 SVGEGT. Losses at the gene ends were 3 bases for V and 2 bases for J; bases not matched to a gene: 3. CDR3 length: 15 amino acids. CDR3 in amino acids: CASSYLAGNTDTQYF. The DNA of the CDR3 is TGTGCCAGCAGTTATCTAGCGGGAAACACAGATACGCAGTATTTT.

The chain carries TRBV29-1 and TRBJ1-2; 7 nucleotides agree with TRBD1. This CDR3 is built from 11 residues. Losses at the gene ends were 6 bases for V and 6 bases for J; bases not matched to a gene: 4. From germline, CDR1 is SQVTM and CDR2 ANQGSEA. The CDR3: CSVGGTDGYTF. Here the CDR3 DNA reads TGCAGCGTGGGGGGGACAGATGGCTACACCTTC.

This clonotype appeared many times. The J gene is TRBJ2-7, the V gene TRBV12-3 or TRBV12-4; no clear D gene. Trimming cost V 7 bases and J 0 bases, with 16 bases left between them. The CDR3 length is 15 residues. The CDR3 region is CASTLSNSRSYEQYF. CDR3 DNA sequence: TGTGCCAGCACCTTAAGTAATTCGCGCTCCTACGAGCAGTACTTC.

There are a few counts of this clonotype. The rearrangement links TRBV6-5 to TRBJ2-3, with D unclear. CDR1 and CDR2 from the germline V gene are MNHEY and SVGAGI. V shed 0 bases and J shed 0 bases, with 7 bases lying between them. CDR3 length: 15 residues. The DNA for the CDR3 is TGTGCCAGCAGTTACTCAAGGTGGAGCACAGATACGCAGTATTTT. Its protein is CASSYSRWSTDTQYF.